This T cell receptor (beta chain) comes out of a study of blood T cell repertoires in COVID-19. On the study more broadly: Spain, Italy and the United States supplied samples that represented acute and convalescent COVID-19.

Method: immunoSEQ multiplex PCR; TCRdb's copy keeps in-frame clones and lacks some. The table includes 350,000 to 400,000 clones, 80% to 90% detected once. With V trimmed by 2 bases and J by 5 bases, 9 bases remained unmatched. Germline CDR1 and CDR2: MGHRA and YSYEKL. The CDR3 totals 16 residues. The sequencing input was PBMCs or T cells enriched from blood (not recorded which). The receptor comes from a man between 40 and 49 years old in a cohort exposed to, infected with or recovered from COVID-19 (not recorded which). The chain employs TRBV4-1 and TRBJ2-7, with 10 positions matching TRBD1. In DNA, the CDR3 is TGCGCCAGCAGCCAACTCCGGGGACAGGGGCTCGACGAGCAGTACTTC. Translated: CASSQLRGQGLDEQYF.